This TCR beta chain was identified in a study of shared clonotypes between healthy human individuals (dated by TCRdb to 2020 to 2021). A note on the overall study: The cohort comprised a couple of women and three men aged 18 to 49 years. For each donor, CD4 naive and CD4 memory were each run on three plates, CD8 naive on two plates, and CD8 memory on one plate. To estimate repertoire size and how much clonotype sharing occurs between individuals, the study deeply sequenced the blood TCR repertoires of several healthy adults. Different laboratories and diverse techniques were used to prepare libraries and sequence TCR repertoires, to increase sequencing depth and limit assay-specific biases. Per donor, leukapheresis produced somewhere between about 0.9 and 9.5 billion PBMCs.

Here is what the overall study found, with its caveats: Compared with non-shared clonotypes, clonotypes shared by all four sorted-subset donors had higher generation probabilities. About 5% of naive CD4, 3.5% of naive CD8, approximately 2.2% of memory CD4, and around 0.42% of memory CD8 clonotypes were shared across several donors. Pairwise subsampling indicated that sequencing depth was expected to affect the degree of clonotype sharing among donors. Only blood was sampled, and tissue TCR repertoires likely differ from those in blood. Larger estimated clonotype richness was generally found for naive subsets than for memory subsets. Because the study included only a small number of donors, the genetic and exposure-history diversity represented was limited. Rarefaction of sorted-subset datasets indicated incomplete sequencing despite the large sequencing depth.

The germline V gene sets CDR1 to SGHRS and CDR2 to YFSETQ. V gives up 6 bases and J gives up 3 bases, and the segment between their germline ends measures 16 bases. The CDR3 measures 14 amino acids from cysteine to phenylalanine. Only CDR3 DNA remains: 42 bases, in frame from the first base. TCR CDR3 regions were amplified from genomic DNA by multiplex PCR using the deep immunoSEQ assay. Extracted genomic DNA from each cell subset was distributed evenly across all wells of several immunoSEQ 96-well plates, and each plate was treated as a replicate. For sorted subsets, each replicate PCR was loaded with 200 ng genomic DNA, equivalent to 30,000 or so T cell genomes. Purified libraries were measured with a Qubit 3.0 fluorometer, size-checked on a Bioanalyzer 2100, and measured again with the KAPA Library Quantification kit. A separate single-read 150-cycle Illumina NextSeq 550 flow cell was used to sequence each immunoSEQ 96-well plate. As for how the authors treated the data: Because the immunoSEQ output included only junctional sequences and no quality scores, the filtering could not be the same as the filtering used for full-length reads. To assign V/J genes and CDR3, sequences were annotated against IMGT germline references using PyIR, a Python wrapper for IgBLAST v1.9. Any read was removed if the V/J assignment was weak (E-value above 1e-6), the CDR3 was missing, or the read contained stop codons, out-of-frame junctions, or ambiguous translated residues. V3J clonotypes were defined as sequences sharing an identical inferred V gene, J gene, and CDR3 amino acid sequence. Percentage overlap between repertoires was calculated by dividing the number of shared unique clonotypes by the size of the smaller repertoire. Repertoire richness was assessed with RTK rarefaction, the Chao1 estimator, and Recon v2.1 estimates of unobserved clonotypes. For all TCRbeta clonotypes obtained by the gDNA method from a few donors, generation probabilities were computed with OLGA. TCRdb carries this immuneACCESS record with in-frame sequences only. Its versions omit some clonotypes, under half of them owing to an unresolved V gene in the studies checked, with the rest unexplained. V and J calls and clone size are given by that table; D and trimming were obtained from the DNA. The sample profile shows just over 2,000,000 clones; over 85% of them were found once. Together, the top ten hold approximately 1.2% of the sample.

For the CD8 naive samples, CD45RO-negative cells were positively selected for CCR7, yielding a CD45RA+CCR7+ population from which TemRA cells were excluded. Donors were healthy HIV-negative adults with no recently reported acute infections or vaccinations. Every donor was a Caucasian adult living in Nashville, Tennessee, USA. Blood was obtained by leukapheresis, after which PBMCs were separated by Ficoll-Histopaque density gradient centrifugation and cryopreserved in liquid nitrogen vapor phase. Purity and quantity of every magnetically sorted T cell population were checked by analytical flow cytometry. Genomic DNA was isolated from each sorted fraction and quantified by UV absorbance on a Nanodrop 2000c. Details on this clone: What antigen it recognizes has not been identified. No much larger clonotype is one base removed from it; base qualities were not supplied.

The clonotype was recovered from a man in his late teens or twenties in good health. The sequence is built from TRBV5-1 and TRBJ2-7, with no reliable assignment of the D segment. The material sequenced was naive CD8+ T cells sorted from blood. The cell subset or site tag for this specimen amounts to: CD45RA+CCR7+. The bases read TGCGCCAGCACCGTGAACCCAGGCGTCTACGAGCAGTACTTC. Its translation is CASTVNPGVYEQYF. Joined to the reference TRBV5-1 and TRBJ2-7 proteins, this CDR3 gives the full variable domain: KAGVTQTPRYLIKTRGQQVTLSCSPISGHRSVSWYQQTPGQGLQFLFEYFSETQRNKGNFPGRFSGRQFSNSRSEMNVSTLELGDSALYLCASTVNPGVYEQYFGPGTRLTVT.